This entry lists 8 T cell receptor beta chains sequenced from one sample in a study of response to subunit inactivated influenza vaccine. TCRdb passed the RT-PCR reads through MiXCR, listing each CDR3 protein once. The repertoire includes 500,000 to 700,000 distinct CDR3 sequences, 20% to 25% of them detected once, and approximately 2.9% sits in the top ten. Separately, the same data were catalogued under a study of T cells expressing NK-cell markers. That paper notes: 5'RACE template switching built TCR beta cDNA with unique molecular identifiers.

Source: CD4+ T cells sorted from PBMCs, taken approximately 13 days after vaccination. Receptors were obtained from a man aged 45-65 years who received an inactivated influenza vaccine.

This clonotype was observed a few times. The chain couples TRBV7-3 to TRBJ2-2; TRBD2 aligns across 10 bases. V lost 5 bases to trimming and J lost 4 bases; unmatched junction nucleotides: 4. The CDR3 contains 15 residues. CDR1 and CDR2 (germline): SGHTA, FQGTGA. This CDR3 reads CASSPWTSGTGELFF. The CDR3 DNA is TGTGCCAGCAGCCCGTGGACTAGCGGCACCGGGGAGCTGTTTTTT.

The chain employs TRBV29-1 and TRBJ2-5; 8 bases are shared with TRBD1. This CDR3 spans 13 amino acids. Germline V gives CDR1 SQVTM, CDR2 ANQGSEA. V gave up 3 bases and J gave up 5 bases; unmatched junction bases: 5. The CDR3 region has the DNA TGCAGCGTTGATTCAGGGGGCCGGGAGACCCAGTACTTC. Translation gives CSVDSGGRETQYF.

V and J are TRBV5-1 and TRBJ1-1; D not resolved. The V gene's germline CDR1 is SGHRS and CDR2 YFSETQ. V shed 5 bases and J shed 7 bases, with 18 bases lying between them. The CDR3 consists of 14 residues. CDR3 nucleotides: TGCGCCAGCAGTCAGAATCAACTCGTAAATGAAGCTTTCTTT. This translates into CASSQNQLVNEAFF.

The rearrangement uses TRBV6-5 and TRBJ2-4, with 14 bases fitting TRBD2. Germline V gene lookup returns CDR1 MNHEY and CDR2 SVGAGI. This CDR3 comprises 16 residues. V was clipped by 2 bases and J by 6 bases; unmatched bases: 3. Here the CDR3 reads CASSYGTSGSLNIQYF. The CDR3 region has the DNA TGTGCCAGCAGTTACGGGACTAGCGGGAGTTTAAACATTCAGTACTTC.

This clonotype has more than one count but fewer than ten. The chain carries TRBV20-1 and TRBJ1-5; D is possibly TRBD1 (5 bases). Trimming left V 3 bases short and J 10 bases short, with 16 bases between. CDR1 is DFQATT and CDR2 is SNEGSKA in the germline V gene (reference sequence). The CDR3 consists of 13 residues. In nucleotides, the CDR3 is TGCAGTGCTAGTGATGTGCCCCAGGGACCCCAGCATTTT. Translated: CSASDVPQGPQHF.

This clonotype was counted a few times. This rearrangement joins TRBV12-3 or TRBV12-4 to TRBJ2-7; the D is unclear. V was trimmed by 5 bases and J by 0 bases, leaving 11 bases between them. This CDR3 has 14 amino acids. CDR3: CASSPSAGSYEQYF. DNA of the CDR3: TGTGCCAGCAGTCCCAGTGCAGGCTCCTACGAGCAGTACTTC.

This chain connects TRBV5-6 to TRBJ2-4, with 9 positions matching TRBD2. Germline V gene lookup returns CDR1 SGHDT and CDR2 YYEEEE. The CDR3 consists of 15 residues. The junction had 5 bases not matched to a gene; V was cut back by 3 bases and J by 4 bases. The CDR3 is CASSSSGGSKNIQYF. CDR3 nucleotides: TGTGCCAGCAGCTCGAGCGGGGGGTCGAAAAACATTCAGTACTTC.

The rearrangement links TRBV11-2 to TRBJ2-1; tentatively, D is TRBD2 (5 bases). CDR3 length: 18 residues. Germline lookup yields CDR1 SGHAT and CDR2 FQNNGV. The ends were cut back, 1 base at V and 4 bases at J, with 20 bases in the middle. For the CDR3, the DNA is TGTGCCAGCAGCTTAGGAAGGGTAGCGAAGCGACGGTACAATGAGCAGTTCTTC. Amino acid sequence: CASSLGRVAKRRYNEQFF.